This entry concerns a single T cell receptor (beta chain). Study processing details: Counts of nucleated cells, estimated from reference gene primer amplification, were obtained. Only in-frame clones appear in the TCRdb table, and some are missing; sequencing was by immunoSEQ multiplex PCR. Clone size and the V and J calls come from that table; the DNA yielded D and trimming. The table records approximately 240,000 clones, 82% of them present only once. This sample stems from a study of blood T cell repertoires in COVID-19. Study-wide background: The origin of the acute and convalescent COVID-19 samples was the United States, Italy and Spain. T cells, B-cell-depleted T cells, or PBMCs supplied cDNA or gDNA.

The CDR3 is 18 residues long. Deletions cut 0 bases from V and 0 bases from J, with 14 bases between. Per the germline V gene, CDR1 is KGHSH and CDR2 is LQKENI. Sequencing was carried out using peripheral blood. V gene TRBV18 combines with J gene TRBJ1-4, with D maybe TRBD1 (6 bases). The TCR was taken from a woman of 80 years or more with active or convalescent COVID-19. CDR3 bases: TGTGCCAGCTCACCACCCAGGGGCCGTTCTGCAACTAATGAAAAACTGTTTTTT. This translates into CASSPPRGRSATNEKLFF.